This TCR beta chain was recovered during a study of blood T cell repertoires in COVID-19. Study at large: Acute-phase and convalescent COVID-19 samples originated in the United States, Italy and Spain.

V was clipped by 4 bases and J by 5 bases; unmatched bases: 7. The CDR3 has 15 amino acids. Looked up from germline, CDR1 is SGHKS and CDR2 is YYEKEE (reference sequence). Assay used: immunoSEQ multiplex PCR; TCRdb lists only in-frame clones, some missing. Of approximately 190,000 clones in the sample, 84% were seen once. The TCR originated in a man aged 30 to 45 with active or convalescent COVID-19. Sequenced: peripheral blood. The V gene is TRBV5-5, the J gene TRBJ2-3; TRBD2 agrees at 10 bases. CDR3 amino acids: CASSPTSGNRDTQYF. The CDR3 coding sequence is TGTGCCAGCAGCCCTACTAGCGGGAATAGAGATACGCAGTATTTT.